Listed below are T cell receptor beta chains from one sample, sequenced in a study of blood T cell repertoires in COVID-19. Sequenced by immunoSEQ multiplex PCR; TCRdb stores in-frame clones only, minus some. The repertoire consists of fewer than 200,000 clones, with about 85% occurring once and the leading ten covering 1.2%. The sequenced sample consisted of peripheral blood. These receptors came from a man aged 55 to 70 who had recovered from COVID-19. CDR3s include the opening cysteine and the closing phenylalanine or tryptophan. The size of a clone is reported for some rows only, either as once, few or many, or as a class for expanded clones.

V,J,size,CDR3
TRBV4-1,TRBJ1-2,-,CASSQEYKGQGANYGYTF
TRBV19,TRBJ2-3,-,CASSKQDTDTQYF
TRBV5-1,TRBJ2-3,-,CASSSEDYRNTQYF
TRBV27,TRBJ1-5,once,CASSLVGYQPQHF
TRBV2,TRBJ2-7,-,CASKTGDYEQYF
TRBV7-8,TRBJ2-5,-,CASSFGRSMTSRQETQYF
TRBV6-5,TRBJ1-1,-,CASRDRLISGAFF
TRBV4-1,TRBJ2-5,-,CASTTHQRRGGGETQYF
TRBV12-5,TRBJ2-5,-,CASGLGLGGLGETQYF
TRBV6-5,TRBJ2-3,few,CATKQGADTQYF
TRBV10-3,TRBJ2-7,-,CAIRDRDRGTYEQYF
TRBV12-5,TRBJ1-1,-,CASGLRVQGEAFF
TRBV6-6,TRBJ1-1,-,CASRISTEAFF
TRBV28,TRBJ1-4,-,CASRGGEKLFF
TRBV10-2,TRBJ1-5,-,CASSESGGRQPQHF
TRBV6-5,TRBJ1-1,-,CASSYSDGDTEAFF
TRBV6-5,TRBJ1-3,few,CASSLLISGNTIYF
TRBV6-1,TRBJ2-7,-,CASSETGLVDEQYF
TRBV4-2,TRBJ2-2,-,CASSQEASGGSANTGELFF
TRBV6-2/TRBV6-3,TRBJ1-5,few,CASSPQGAGSDQPQHF
TRBV6-5,TRBJ2-1,-,CAIQLGQGGREFF
TRBV9,TRBJ2-2,-,CASSQDGGGTGELFF
TRBV7-8,TRBJ2-7,-,CASSLEQSNSYEQYF
TRBV7-2,TRBJ1-1,once,CASSLVVPDEAFF
TRBV29-1,TRBJ1-3,-,CSVEDPGQAYSGNTIYF
TRBV9,TRBJ1-4,-,CASSDGQGFYEKLFF
TRBV7-6,TRBJ2-5,once,CASSLVGGGSGTQETQYF
TRBV19,TRBJ1-1,once,CASSSSFADTEAFF
TRBV3-1/TRBV3-2,TRBJ2-1,-,CASSQRGGYNEQFF
TRBV4-1,TRBJ1-2,few,CASSQVTRTAFNYGYTF
TRBV6-5,TRBJ2-1,-,CASSYPPERGGEQFF
TRBV10-3,TRBJ2-1,once,CAISSGGPRIEQFF
TRBV18,TRBJ2-7,-,CASSPRDRDYEQYF
TRBV12-5,TRBJ1-1,-,CASGQGANTEAFF
TRBV6-4,TRBJ2-6,-,CASSPTGTGANVLTF
TRBV7-3,TRBJ2-5,-,CASSKSGGQGEEETQYF
TRBV29-1,TRBJ1-6,-,CSVKPDSSYNSPLHF
TRBV10-3,TRBJ1-1,-,CAISESADSTTEAFF
TRBV28,TRBJ1-2,-,CASSLLQGAFYGYTF
TRBV9,TRBJ1-2,-,CASSVAGDSYGYTF
TRBV10-3,TRBJ1-2,-,CAISEPSRGASWGYTF
TRBV6-4,TRBJ2-2,few,CASSDSPSGANTGELFF
TRBV29-1,TRBJ1-1,-,CSVEPGQGVLGMNTEAFF
TRBV6-2/TRBV6-3,TRBJ1-5,-,CASSPRGGGSNQPQHF
TRBV11-3,TRBJ1-1,-,CASSSRVNTEAFF
TRBV10-3,TRBJ1-1,-,CAARQGVGNTEAFF
TRBV29-1,TRBJ1-2,-,CSTFGRRDYGYTF
TRBV7-2,TRBJ1-4,-,CASSLVRGPGRATNEKLFF
TRBV6-1,TRBJ1-2,-,CASSEGPGNYGYTF
TRBV27,TRBJ1-6,-,CASSLSHRDSYNSPLHF
TRBV3-1/TRBV3-2,TRBJ1-6,-,CASSSGQDNSPLHF
TRBV7-2,TRBJ2-2,-,CASSLWRTGELFF
TRBV2,TRBJ1-1,-,CASSPGWTEAFF
TRBV7-3,TRBJ2-7,-,CASSLNRYEQYF
TRBV12-3/TRBV12-4,TRBJ2-7,-,CASRTSGGNEQYF
TRBV19,TRBJ2-1,-,CASSTPGESEQFF
TRBV7-9,TRBJ1-2,once,CASSSTQGADGYTF